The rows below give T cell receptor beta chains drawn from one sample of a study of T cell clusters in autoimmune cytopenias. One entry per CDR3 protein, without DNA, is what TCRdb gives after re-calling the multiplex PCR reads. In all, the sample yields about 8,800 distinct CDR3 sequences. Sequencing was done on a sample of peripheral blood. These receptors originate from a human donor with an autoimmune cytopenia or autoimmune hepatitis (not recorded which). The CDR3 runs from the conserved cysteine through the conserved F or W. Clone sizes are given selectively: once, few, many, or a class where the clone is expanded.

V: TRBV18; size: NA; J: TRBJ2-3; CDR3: CASSPGGGYTDTQYF
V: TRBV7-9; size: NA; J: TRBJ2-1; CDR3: CASRRGNNEQFF
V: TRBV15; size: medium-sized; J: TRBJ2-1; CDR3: CATSRVDRVDEQFF
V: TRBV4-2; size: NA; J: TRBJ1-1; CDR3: CASSDYDTEAFF
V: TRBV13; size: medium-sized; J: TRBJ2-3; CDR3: CASSPGGGRAADTQYF
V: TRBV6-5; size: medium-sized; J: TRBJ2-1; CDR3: CAILTSGRSSEQFF
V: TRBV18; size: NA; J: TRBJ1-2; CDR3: CASSPQGDYGYTF
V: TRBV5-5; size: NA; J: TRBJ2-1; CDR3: CASSLAGGGAPYNEQFF
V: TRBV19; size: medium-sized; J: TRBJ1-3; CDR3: CASSILHTSGNTIYF
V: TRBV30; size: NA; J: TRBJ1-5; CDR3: CAWSRDFDQPQHF
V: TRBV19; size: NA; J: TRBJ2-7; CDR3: CASSTAQGEGREQYF
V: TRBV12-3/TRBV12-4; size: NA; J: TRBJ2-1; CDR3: CASSLAGQRPSYNEQFF
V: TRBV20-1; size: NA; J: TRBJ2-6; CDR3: CSARDTGGRANVLTF
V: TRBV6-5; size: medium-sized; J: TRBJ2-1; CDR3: CASSYSKAGPNEQFF
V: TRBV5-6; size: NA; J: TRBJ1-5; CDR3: CASSLIDQPQHF
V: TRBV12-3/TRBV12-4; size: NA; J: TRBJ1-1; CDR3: CASSRTGRSATEAFF
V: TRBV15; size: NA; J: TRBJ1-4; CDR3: CATSPRTGGEEKLFF
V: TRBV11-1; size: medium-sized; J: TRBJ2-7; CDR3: CASSWDGAYEQYF
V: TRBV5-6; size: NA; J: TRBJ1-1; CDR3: CASTPGQNDLEAFF
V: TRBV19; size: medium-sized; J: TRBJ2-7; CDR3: CASSSQVRAYEQYF
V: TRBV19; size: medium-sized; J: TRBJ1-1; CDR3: CASSSRQGQRNTEAFF
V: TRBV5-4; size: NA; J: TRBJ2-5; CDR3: CASSLRQLAAGETQYF
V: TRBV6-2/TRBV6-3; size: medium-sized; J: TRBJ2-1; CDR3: CASSSQGYEQFF
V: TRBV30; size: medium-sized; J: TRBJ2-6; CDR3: CAWSVRRTTSGANVLTF
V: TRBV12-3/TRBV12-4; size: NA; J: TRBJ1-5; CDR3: CASRGGTGGQPQHF
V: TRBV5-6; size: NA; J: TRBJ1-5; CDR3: CASSFQGNQPQHF
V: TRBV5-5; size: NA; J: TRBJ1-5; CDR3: CASSPGTGDYQPQHF
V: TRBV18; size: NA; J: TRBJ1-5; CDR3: CASSLRGVPGNQPQHF
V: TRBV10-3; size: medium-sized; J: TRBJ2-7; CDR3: CAISDRISYEQYF
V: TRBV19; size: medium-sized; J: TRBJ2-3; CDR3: CASSRTDRKLWDTQYF